Presented here are 27 T cell receptor beta chains from one specimen sequenced in a study of OX40 agonist ivuxolimab in advanced cancers. Method: immunoSEQ multiplex PCR; TCRdb's copy keeps in-frame clones and lacks some. The sample shows roughly 80,000 clones, approximately 92% of them seen only once. Sequencing used CD4+ or CD8+ T cells sorted from blood, obtained in a trial of the OX40 agonist ivuxolimab. Receptors were obtained from an adult with an advanced solid tumor such as melanoma, head and neck, liver or kidney cancer.

The chain carries TRBV5-5 and TRBJ2-5; D is unclear. From germline, CDR1 is SGHKS and CDR2 YYEKEE (reference sequence). This CDR3 is built from 13 residues. V gave up 1 base and J gave up 3 bases, with 7 bases separating them. CDR3 bases: TGTGCCAGCAGCTTGTATGTAGAAGAGACCCAGTACTTC. It specifies CASSLYVEETQYF.

Of note for this clone: Mismatch with germline at one junction end may stem from a read error. V is TRBV19 and J is TRBJ1-1; D possibly corresponds to TRBD1 (5 bases). Germline V CDR1 and CDR2: LNHDA, SQIVND (reference sequence). The CDR3 totals 13 residues. CDR3 coding DNA: TGTGCCAGTAGAGAAGGGGAATGGACTGAAGCTCTCTTT. Translated: CASREGEWTEALF.

The chain is built from TRBV7-2 and TRBJ2-1; either TRBD1 or TRBD2 may fit D (6 bases each). V dropped 0 bases and J dropped 5 bases, with 17 bases sitting between them. CDR1 SGHTA and CDR2 FQGNSA come from the germline V gene. The CDR3 extends over 17 amino acids. CDR3 residues: CASSLALIRGRHNEQFF. The CDR3 DNA follows: TGTGCCAGCAGCTTAGCGCTTATACGGGGGCGACACAATGAGCAGTTCTTC. Full variable domain (remainder filled in from reference TRBV7-2 and TRBJ2-1): GAGVSQSPSNKVTEKGKDVELRCDPISGHTALYWYRQSLGQGLEFLIYFQGNSAPDKSGLPSDRFSAERTGGSVSTLTIQRTQQEDSAVYLCASSLALIRGRHNEQFFGPGTRLTVL.

This chain uses TRBV5-1 with TRBJ2-2; D not certain. The CDR3 runs to 14 residues. The germline V gene encodes CDR1 SGHRS and CDR2 YFSETQ. Trimming shortened V by 0 bases and J by 0 bases, and 3 bases separated the two germline ends. CDR3 region: CASSLDSNTGELFF. CDR3 DNA: TGCGCCAGCAGCTTGGACTCGAACACCGGGGAGCTGTTTTTT.

This clone was detected only a few times. The chain is built from TRBV29-1 and TRBJ2-7; possibly TRBD2 for D (6 bases). Germline V gene sequence: CDR1 SQVTM, CDR2 ANQGSEA. The CDR3 covers 11 residues. The germline V and J ends were trimmed by 7 bases and 4 bases, with 11 bases remaining between them. Here the CDR3 reads CSATLAYEQYF. As DNA, the CDR3 is TGCAGCGCCACACTAGCTTACGAGCAGTACTTC.

Worth noting for this clone: Additional DNA sequences in this sample encode the identical CDR3. This chain joins TRBV9 and TRBJ2-7; 9 positions match TRBD1. The CDR3 is 14 residues long. Germline-derived CDR1 and CDR2 are SGDLS and YYNGEE. The V and J ends lost 0 bases and 2 bases, in that order; junction bases with no gene match: 0. This CDR3 reads CASSVGQGAYEQYF. CDR3 DNA sequence: TGTGCCAGCAGCGTAGGACAGGGGGCCTACGAGCAGTACTTC.

The V and J genes are TRBV5-1 and TRBJ1-4; a weak D match, TRBD1 (6 bases). This CDR3 region has 12 residues. Between the trimmed V and J ends, which lost 3 bases and 8 bases, there was a span of 8 bases. CDR1 is SGHRS, CDR2 YFSETQ, per germline. The CDR3 is CASSSQGEKLFF. The DNA for the CDR3 is TGCGCCAGCAGCTCTCAGGGGGAAAAACTGTTTTTT. Based on the CDR3 plus reference TRBV5-1 and TRBJ1-4, the full variable domain is KAGVTQTPRYLIKTRGQQVTLSCSPISGHRSVSWYQQTPGQGLQFLFEYFSETQRNKGNFPGRFSGRQFSNSRSEMNVSTLELGDSALYLCASSSQGEKLFFGSGTQLSVL.

This chain links TRBV7-7 with TRBJ2-2, with 7 bases lining up with TRBD2. CDR1 and CDR2 from the germline V gene are SSHAT and FNYEAQ (reference sequence). V lost 4 bases and J lost 4; bases outside the gene matches: 3. This CDR3 region has 14 residues. CDR3 residues: CASSSPGGTGELFF. CDR3 coding DNA: TGTGCCAGCAGCTCGCCGGGGGGCACCGGGGAGCTGTTTTTT.

CDR3: CASSLNTGEDTQYF. For the CDR3, the DNA is TGTGCCAGCAGTTTAAATACAGGGGAGGATACGCAGTATTTT. This rearrangement joins TRBV6-1 to TRBJ2-3; TRBD1 aligns across 7 bases. The V segment lost 5 bases and the J segment 6 bases; nucleotides outside the gene matches: 8. The CDR3 covers 14 residues. Germline V CDR1 and CDR2: MNHNS, SASEGT.

The genes are TRBV6-5 and TRBJ2-1, with TRBD1 matching 10 bases. This CDR3 region has 15 residues. Germline V CDR1 and CDR2: MNHEY, SVGAGI. Trimming at V came to 5 bases and at J to 9 bases, leaving 10 bases not matched to a gene. This CDR3 is CASSISGTGAGEQFF. The CDR3, as DNA: TGTGCCAGCAGTATCTCCGGGACAGGGGCAGGTGAGCAGTTCTTC.

The rearrangement links TRBV5-1 to TRBJ2-7; 7 nucleotides line up with TRBD1. The CDR3 runs 14 residues. The J segment lost 1 base and the V segment lost 2 bases, leaving 3 bases of the junction unmatched. CDR1 and CDR2 (germline): SGHRS, YFSETQ. CDR3 nucleotides: TGCGCCAGCAGCTTCGGGACAGATTCCTACGAGCAGTACTTC. This encodes CASSFGTDSYEQYF.

The chain joins TRBV7-6 to TRBJ1-1; 7 nucleotides match TRBD1. The trim removed 5 bases at V and 5 bases at J, leaving 8 bases unmatched. CDR1 is SGHVS and CDR2 is FNYEAQ in the germline V gene. The CDR3 loop spans 14 amino acids. The CDR3 sequence: CASSTTGVGTEAFF. The CDR3 region has the DNA TGTGCCAGCAGCACCACAGGGGTGGGAACTGAAGCTTTCTTT.

The J gene is TRBJ2-7, the V gene TRBV27; possible D gene TRBD1, 7 bases. The CDR3 is 15 residues long. V lost 2 bases, J lost 3 bases, and 14 bases lay in between. The V gene's germline CDR1 is MNHEY and CDR2 SMNVEV (reference sequence). The CDR3 sequence: CASSLNYRGGYEQYF. The CDR3 DNA sequence: TGTGCCAGCAGTTTAAACTACAGGGGAGGCTACGAGCAGTACTTC.

V and J are TRBV18 and TRBJ2-2, with no clear D. V lost 7 bases, J lost 3 bases, and 9 bases lay in between. This CDR3 has 13 amino acids. Germline CDR1 and CDR2: KGHSH and LQKENI. CDR3 region: CASFGGDTGELFF. As DNA, the CDR3 is TGTGCCAGCTTCGGTGGAGACACCGGGGAGCTGTTTTTT.

The genes are TRBV5-4 and TRBJ1-1; 11 nucleotides agree with TRBD1. Germline CDR1 reads SGHNT; CDR2 reads YYREEE (reference sequence). J gave up 3 bases and V 0 bases, and 1 base lay outside the gene matches. The CDR3 loop spans 15 amino acids. The CDR3 spells CASSLGGQGDTEAFF. The CDR3 nucleotides read TGTGCCAGCAGCTTGGGGGGACAGGGGGACACTGAAGCTTTCTTT.

The J gene is TRBJ2-7, the V gene TRBV28; TRBD2 matches 7 bases. The germline CDR1 and CDR2 sequences are MDHEN and SYDVKM. Unmatched junction bases numbered 7, after V lost 5 bases and J lost 3 bases. The CDR3 has 14 amino acids. Written as DNA, the CDR3 is TGTGCCAGCAGTCGACGGGGAGGGATCTACGAGCAGTACTTC. As protein: CASSRRGGIYEQYF. Full variable domain (rest looked up from reference TRBV28 and TRBJ2-7): DVKVTQSSRYLVKRTGEKVFLECVQDMDHENMFWYRQDPGLGLRLIYFSYDVKMKEKGDIPEGYSVSREKKERFSLILESASTNQTSMYLCASSRRGGIYEQYFGPGTRLTVT.

The chain carries TRBV5-1 and TRBJ1-4, with unresolved D. V was cut by 4 bases and J by 1 base, with 11 bases left in between. CDR3 size: 15 residues. CDR1 SGHRS and CDR2 YFSETQ come from the germline V gene. The DNA of the CDR3 is TGCGCCAGCAGCCGTACAAGTATAACTAATGAAAAACTGTTTTTT. Its protein product is CASSRTSITNEKLFF.

This sequence joins TRBV5-4 and TRBJ2-3; tentative D call: TRBD2 (5 bases). V shed 0 bases and J shed 0 bases, with 8 bases lying between them. The CDR3 is 15 residues long. Germline loops: CDR1 SGHNT, CDR2 YYREEE (reference sequence). The CDR3 DNA is TGTGCCAGCAGCTTGGTAGGGAGCAGCACAGATACGCAGTATTTT. It translates to CASSLVGSSTDTQYF. Looking up the rest from reference TRBV5-4 and TRBJ2-3 gives the full variable domain: ETGVTQSPTHLIKTRGQQVTLRCSSQSGHNTVSWYQQALGQGPQFIFQYYREEENGRGNFPPRFSGLQFPNYSSELNVNALELDDSALYLCASSLVGSSTDTQYFGPGTRLTVL.

The chain is built from TRBV12-5 and TRBJ2-2; TRBD2 matches at 10 bases. After removal of 6 bases from V and 4 bases from J, the junction contained 8 bases not matched to a gene. Looked up from germline, CDR1 is LGHNT and CDR2 is FRNRAP. The CDR3 has 16 residues. CDR3 sequence: CASGLQREGLTGELFF. The CDR3 DNA sequence: TGTGCTAGTGGCCTACAGCGGGAGGGGCTCACCGGGGAGCTGTTTTTT.

V usage is TRBV6-5 and J usage is TRBJ2-5, with D tentatively TRBD1 (6 bases). Trimming removed 5 bases from V and 5 bases from J, with 12 bases in between. This CDR3 is built from 13 residues. From germline, CDR1 is MNHEY and CDR2 SVGAGI. The CDR3 protein is CASSNRAWETQYF. CDR3 sequence (DNA): TGTGCCAGCAGTAACAGGGCTTGGGAGACCCAGTACTTC.

The gene calls are TRBV18 and TRBJ2-7; no clear D. Germline CDR1 is KGHSH and CDR2 is LQKENI. This CDR3 has 15 amino acids. Between the trimmed V and J ends, which lost 2 bases and 6 bases, there was a span of 17 bases. The CDR3 nucleotides are TGTGCCAGCTCACCAGGTCTTTCCTCAATGGGCGAGCAGTACTTC. Translating it yields CASSPGLSSMGEQYF.

There are a few counts of this clone. The chain employs TRBV5-1 and TRBJ2-2; D might be TRBD1 (5 bases). Looked up from germline, CDR1 is SGHRS and CDR2 is YFSETQ. Between the trimmed V and J ends, which lost 0 bases and 0 bases, there was a span of 9 bases. The CDR3 is 16 residues long. The CDR3 DNA follows: TGCGCCAGCAGCTTGGGGGGCGCCTCGAACACCGGGGAGCTGTTTTTT. Protein product: CASSLGGASNTGELFF.

The chain uses TRBV11-1 and TRBJ1-1; 7 bases agree with TRBD1. Per the germline V gene, CDR1 is SGHAT and CDR2 is FQDESV (reference sequence). The trim removed 3 bases at V and 2 bases at J, leaving 3 bases unmatched. The CDR3 sequence is 14 residues long. This CDR3 is CASSLRDSNTEAFF. CDR3 in DNA: TGTGCCAGCAGCTTGCGGGACAGCAACACTGAAGCTTTCTTT.

V usage is TRBV5-4 and J usage is TRBJ2-1; 11 nucleotides align to TRBD2. The CDR3 consists of 16 residues. V dropped 3 bases and J dropped 0; count of bases not matched to a gene: 2. The germline gives CDR1 SGHNT, CDR2 YYREEE (reference sequence). The chain's CDR3 is CASSSTSGSSYNEQFF. The CDR3 bases are TGTGCCAGCAGCTCTACTAGCGGGAGCTCCTACAATGAGCAGTTCTTC.

The chain employs TRBV5-6 and TRBJ2-7; D is unresolved. V was trimmed by 1 base and J by 3 bases, leaving 11 bases between them. Germline CDR1 SGHDT, CDR2 YYEEEE. The CDR3 has 14 amino acids. The CDR3 DNA sequence: TGTGCCAGCAGCTTGTATGGAGATTACTACGAGCAGTACTTC. Its protein is CASSLYGDYYEQYF.

The chain employs TRBV18 and TRBJ2-7; TRBD1 matches at 8 bases. The V gene end was trimmed by 9 bases and the J gene end by 2 bases; junction bases not matched to a gene: 6. CDR3 length: 13 amino acids. The germline gives CDR1 KGHSH, CDR2 LQKENI. CDR3 sequence: CASCTGGPYEQYF. For the CDR3, the DNA is TGTGCCAGTTGCACAGGGGGACCCTACGAGCAGTACTTC.

This chain uses TRBV6-5 with TRBJ2-3, with 11 bases identical to TRBD2. Trimming removed 7 bases from V and 1 base from J; junction bases left unmatched: 4. This CDR3 has 15 amino acids. Germline CDR1 MNHEY, CDR2 SVGAGI. This CDR3 is CASNLAGGGTDTQYF. The CDR3 nucleotides are TGTGCCAGCAACCTAGCGGGGGGCGGCACAGATACGCAGTATTTT.